These 22 T cell receptor beta chains originate from one sample sequenced in a study of PD-L1 blockade in urothelial cancer. Only in-frame clones appear in the TCRdb table, and some are missing; sequencing was by immunoSEQ multiplex PCR. This sample yields some 50,000 clones, of which roughly nine tenths are seen a single time; about 15% belongs to the top ten. The time point here: pretreatment peripheral blood. This material consisted of PBMCs, taken around atezolizumab (anti-PD-L1) treatment. All receptors derive from a woman aged 60-70 years with urothelial cancer.

The J gene is TRBJ2-1, the V gene TRBV28, with 9 bases identical to TRBD2. The CDR3 loop spans 18 amino acids. The J segment lost 4 bases and the V segment lost 4 bases, leaving 14 bases of the junction unmatched. The germline V gene has CDR1 MDHEN and CDR2 SYDVKM. In nucleotides, the CDR3 is TGTGCCAGCAGTTACCCTTCCGGGCTAGCGGGACCATACAATGAGCAGTTCTTC. It yields the protein CASSYPSGLAGPYNEQFF.

The genes are TRBV19 and TRBJ2-2; a weak D match, TRBD1 (6 bases). CDR3 length equals 14 residues. Deletions cut 6 bases from V and 4 bases from J, with 12 bases between. From germline, CDR1 is LNHDA and CDR2 SQIVND (reference sequence). Here the CDR3 reads CASRQGPGTGELFF. The CDR3 coding sequence is TGTGCCAGTAGGCAGGGGCCGGGCACCGGGGAGCTGTTTTTT.

The CDR3 is CASSEQKNTEAFF. CDR3 bases: TGTGCCAGCAGCGAACAGAAGAACACTGAAGCTTTCTTT. This sequence joins TRBV7-2 and TRBJ1-1; no firm D call. This CDR3 has 13 residues. Germline loops: CDR1 SGHTA, CDR2 FQGNSA. Trimming cost V 5 bases and J 1 base, with 8 bases left between them.

The gene calls are TRBV27 and TRBJ1-4; 7 bases align to TRBD1. Unmatched junction bases numbered 4, after V lost 3 bases and J lost 9 bases. Germline loops: CDR1 MNHEY, CDR2 SMNVEV (reference sequence). The CDR3 covers 13 residues. This chain's CDR3 is CASSFGQAQKLFF. CDR3 DNA sequence: TGTGCCAGCAGTTTCGGACAGGCCCAAAAACTGTTTTTT.

V and J are TRBV6-4 and TRBJ2-1; D possibly corresponds to TRBD2 (6 bases). Between the trimmed V and J ends, which lost 6 bases and 6 bases, there was a span of 15 bases. The CDR3 totals 14 residues. Germline CDR1 and CDR2: MRHNA and SNTAGT. The CDR3 is CASRPSGGANEQFF. The CDR3, as DNA: TGTGCCAGCAGACCTAGTGGAGGGGCCAATGAGCAGTTCTTC.

The rearrangement joins TRBV11-1 to TRBJ1-2, with D tentatively TRBD1 (5 bases). Trimming pared 7 bases from V and 4 bases from J, leaving 16 bases between. Looked up from germline, CDR1 is SGHAT and CDR2 is FQDESV (reference sequence). The length of the CDR3 is 14 residues. The CDR3, as DNA: TGTGCCAGCACCACTATCGACAGCCCCTATGGCTACACCTTC. Its translation is CASTTIDSPYGYTF. The full variable domain, with the rest looked up from reference TRBV11-1 and TRBJ1-2, is EAEVAQSPRYKITEKSQAVAFWCDPISGHATLYWYRQILGQGPELLVQFQDESVVDDSQLPKDRFSAERLKGVDSTLKIQPAELGDSAMYLCASTTIDSPYGYTFGSGTRLTVV.

This chain connects TRBV4-1 to TRBJ2-7, with D possibly matching TRBD1 (5 bases). The CDR3 loop spans 14 amino acids. V was pared by 1 base and J by 6 bases, with 13 bases between. Germline CDR1 MGHRA, CDR2 YSYEKL. CDR3 amino acids: CASSQARQTGEQYF. Here the CDR3 DNA reads TGCGCCAGCAGCCAAGCCCGACAGACCGGCGAGCAGTACTTC.

The chain links TRBV10-3 to TRBJ2-1; 7 bases fit TRBD2. In germline, CDR1 is ENHRY, CDR2 SYGVKD. The CDR3 is 14 residues long. Losses at the gene ends were 7 bases for V and 3 bases for J; bases not matched to a gene: 6. CDR3 sequence: CAIKAGEDYNEQFF. The CDR3 coding sequence is TGTGCCATCAAGGCGGGAGAGGACTACAATGAGCAGTTCTTC.

The chain combines TRBV2 with TRBJ2-5; TRBD2 matches at 7 bases. The CDR3 covers 15 residues. CDR1 SNHLY and CDR2 FYNNEI come from the germline V gene. J lost 1 base, V lost 4 bases, and 6 bases had no gene match. Written as DNA, the CDR3 is TGTGCCAGCAGTGCCCGTAAGCGGGGCCAAGAGACCCAGTACTTC. Amino acid sequence: CASSARKRGQETQYF.

The chain uses TRBV5-4 and TRBJ2-5; TRBD1 agrees at 9 bases. The V and J ends lost 5 bases and 5 bases, in that order; junction bases with no gene match: 4. The CDR3 is 13 amino acids. The V gene's germline CDR1 is SGHNT and CDR2 YYREEE (reference sequence). Written as DNA, the CDR3 is TGTGCCAGCAGGGACAGGGGCGGGGAGACCCAGTACTTC. Its translation: CASRDRGGETQYF. Combining the CDR3 with reference TRBV5-4 and TRBJ2-5 gives the whole variable domain ETGVTQSPTHLIKTRGQQVTLRCSSQSGHNTVSWYQQALGQGPQFIFQYYREEENGRGNFPPRFSGLQFPNYSSELNVNALELDDSALYLCASRDRGGETQYFGPGTRLLVL.

V gene TRBV9 combines with J gene TRBJ2-2, with TRBD2 matching over 8 bases. Looked up from germline, CDR1 is SGDLS and CDR2 is YYNGEE. CDR3 length equals 16 residues. V lost 0 bases and J lost 6; bases outside the gene matches: 7. The CDR3 spells CASSVAPGGPSGELFF. In nucleotides, the CDR3 is TGTGCCAGCAGCGTAGCTCCGGGGGGGCCTTCCGGGGAGCTGTTTTTT.

The chain's CDR3 is CASSLPGQMIYGYTF. CDR3 DNA: TGTGCCAGCAGCCTACCGGGACAGATGATCTATGGCTACACCTTC. This chain links TRBV5-5 with TRBJ1-2; 7 nucleotides align to TRBD1. Trimming at V came to 4 bases and at J to 4 bases, leaving 10 bases not matched to a gene. This CDR3 has 15 residues. Per germline, CDR1 SGHKS and CDR2 YYEKEE (reference sequence).

The genes are TRBV4-3 and TRBJ2-1; 11 nucleotides agree with TRBD2. Germline assignment: CDR1 LGHNA and CDR2 YSLEER. The CDR3 sequence is 16 residues long. V lost 3 bases to trimming and J lost 4 bases; unmatched junction nucleotides: 5. The CDR3 region is CASSQSTSGGYNEQFF. CDR3 coding DNA: TGCGCCAGCAGCCAGAGCACTAGCGGGGGTTACAATGAGCAGTTCTTC.

The J gene is TRBJ1-1, the V gene TRBV5-4; D possibly corresponds to TRBD1 (5 bases). The CDR3 loop spans 14 amino acids. The germline gives CDR1 SGHNT, CDR2 YYREEE (reference sequence). Trimming took off 4 bases at V and 7 bases at J, with 17 bases between the two ends. CDR3 sequence: CASSPRQLTGEAFF. In DNA form, the CDR3 reads TGTGCCAGCAGCCCCAGACAGCTTACCGGTGAAGCTTTCTTT.

The chain uses TRBV15 and TRBJ2-1, with 11 bases aligning to TRBD2. This CDR3 is 14 amino acids long. Germline V gene sequence: CDR1 LNHNV, CDR2 YYDKDF (reference sequence). Trimming removed 3 bases from V and 12 bases from J; junction bases left unmatched: 7. The CDR3 loop reads CATSSPTSGRGQFF. In DNA, the CDR3 is TGTGCCACCAGCAGCCCCACTAGCGGGAGAGGGCAGTTCTTC.

The rearrangement joins TRBV9 to TRBJ2-7; 11 positions agree with TRBD1. There are 14 residues in the CDR3. The V gene's germline CDR1 is SGDLS and CDR2 YYNGEE. J gave up 6 bases and V 2 bases, and 4 bases lay outside the gene matches. CDR3 in DNA: TGTGCCAGCAGCGTCGGACAGGGGGCAGGCGAGCAGTACTTC. This encodes CASSVGQGAGEQYF.

The chain has TRBV28 and TRBJ2-1, with a tentative D call TRBD2 (5 bases). The CDR3 runs 12 residues. Germline lookup yields CDR1 MDHEN and CDR2 SYDVKM. V dropped 3 bases and J dropped 9 bases, with 9 bases sitting between them. The CDR3 region has the DNA TGTGCCAGCAGTTTCCTAGCCGGTGAGCAGTTCTTC. The encoded protein is CASSFLAGEQFF. The whole variable domain, remainder taken from reference TRBV28 and TRBJ2-1, is DVKVTQSSRYLVKRTGEKVFLECVQDMDHENMFWYRQDPGLGLRLIYFSYDVKMKEKGDIPEGYSVSREKKERFSLILESASTNQTSMYLCASSFLAGEQFFGPGTRLTVL.

This chain links TRBV9 with TRBJ2-6; TRBD2 agrees at 7 bases. This CDR3 has 16 amino acids. CDR1 is SGDLS and CDR2 is YYNGEE in the germline V gene. V dropped 2 bases and J dropped 0; count of bases not matched to a gene: 2. As DNA, the CDR3 is TGTGCCAGCAGCGTTTGGGGGGGCTCTGGGGCCAACGTCCTGACTTTC. It codes for CASSVWGGSGANVLTF.

This rearrangement joins TRBV28 to TRBJ2-3, with D maybe TRBD2 (7 bases). The V gene lost 1 base and the J gene lost 0 bases, with 23 bases spanning the gap. Germline values: CDR1 MDHEN, CDR2 SYDVKM. The CDR3 loop spans 20 amino acids. CDR3 sequence reads: CASSLLRGPRGDLSTDTQYF. The DNA for the CDR3 is TGTGCCAGCAGTTTATTGCGGGGGCCACGCGGGGACCTTAGCACAGATACGCAGTATTTT.

This chain uses TRBV18 with TRBJ2-2; TRBD1 aligns across 10 bases. Trimming cost V 3 bases and J 6 bases; bases outside gene matches: 4. This CDR3 spans 15 amino acids. CDR1 KGHSH and CDR2 LQKENI come from the germline V gene. CDR3 residues: CASSPRQGAAGELFF. In nucleotides, the CDR3 is TGTGCCAGCTCACCGCGACAGGGGGCGGCCGGGGAGCTGTTTTTT.

This clone has ten or more counts. The rearrangement links TRBV7-8 to TRBJ1-1; D is ambiguous. Germline CDR1 and CDR2: SGHVS and FQNEAQ. Trimming stripped 0 bases from V and 7 bases from J, with 9 bases between. The CDR3 is made up of 13 amino acids. The CDR3 bases are TGTGCCAGCAGCTTAGCCGTATGGAGTGAAGCTTTCTTT. This gives the protein CASSLAVWSEAFF.

This clone was recorded a few times. Here the CDR3 reads CASSLESGGANYNEQFF. CDR3 DNA: TGCGCCAGCAGCTTGGAGAGCGGGGGGGCAAACTACAATGAGCAGTTCTTC. This sequence joins TRBV5-1 and TRBJ2-1; TRBD2 matches 10 bases. Germline CDR1 and CDR2: SGHRS and YFSETQ. This CDR3 comprises 17 residues. With 0 bases clipped from V and 3 bases from J, the junction kept 6 bases outside the gene matches.